This record looks at one TCR beta chain sequence and its context. The antigen is not known. Treatment specified: oral pan-JAK inhibitor, 5-10 mg twice daily. Alopecia areata patients gave lesional scalp punch biopsies and peripheral blood samples. Trimming removed 6 bases at V and 2 bases at J, with 8 bases between. CDR1 and CDR2 from the germline V gene are MNHEY and SVGAGI. The CDR3 totals 13 residues. This specimen comes from a study of CD8+ T cells in alopecia areata. Broader study findings: For patients receiving tofacitinib, scalp clonality and expanded CD8+ clones among the top 100 significantly decreased. A large proportion of expanded lesional clones were detected persisting in scalp and blood during tofacitinib.

Reverse transcription of extracted RNA yielded cDNA, which provided the sequencing template. Data came from immunoSEQ multiplex PCR; TCRdb stores just in-frame clones and leaves some out. The sample has roughly 7,400 clones; under 70% are singletons. The TCR was taken from a human donor with alopecia areata. The sample in question was skin, obtained at week 4, from a patient treated with tofacitinib. The rearrangement links TRBV6-5 to TRBJ2-1, with D possibly being TRBD2 (5 bases). The CDR3 loop is CASSPGAYNEQFF. The CDR3 nucleotides are TGTGCCAGCAGCCCCGGGGCCTACAATGAGCAGTTCTTC.